Listed here are 23 T cell receptor beta chains from one sample, sequenced in a study of blood T cell repertoires in COVID-19. TCRdb keeps only in-frame clones here, not all; method: immunoSEQ multiplex PCR. The sample holds 130,000 or so clones, approximately 87% seen once. Material: peripheral blood. The source of these receptors is a man between 70 and 80 years old with active COVID-19.

The chain couples TRBV7-3 to TRBJ2-3; perhaps TRBD1 as D (7 bases). Trimming took off 2 bases at V and 5 bases at J, with 11 bases between the two ends. Germline V CDR1 and CDR2: SGHTA, FQGTGA. CDR3 length: 14 residues. In DNA form, the CDR3 reads TGTGCCAGCAGCTTAGCAGGGGGAGGAGATACGCAGTATTTT. It codes for CASSLAGGGDTQYF.

The chain recombines TRBV15 with TRBJ2-7; D possibly corresponds to TRBD2 (6 bases). V was cut by 5 bases and J by 1 base, with 18 bases left in between. The CDR3 has 16 amino acids. From germline, CDR1 is LNHNV and CDR2 YYDKDF (reference sequence). This chain's CDR3 is CATSGRGEIGSYEQYF. For the CDR3, the DNA is TGTGCCACCAGCGGACGCGGGGAAATCGGGTCCTACGAGCAGTACTTC.

V and J are TRBV27 and TRBJ2-7; 9 nucleotides match TRBD2. There are 15 residues in the CDR3. The germline gives CDR1 MNHEY, CDR2 SMNVEV (reference sequence). V trimming: 5 bases; J trimming: 2 bases; junction bases outside the gene matches: 7. The CDR3 protein is CASSVGLAQTYEQYF. CDR3 in DNA: TGTGCCAGCAGTGTCGGACTAGCGCAAACCTACGAGCAGTACTTC.

The chain employs TRBV5-1 and TRBJ2-3; TRBD2 matches 7 bases. The CDR3 has 14 amino acids. The germline gives CDR1 SGHRS, CDR2 YFSETQ. Germline trimming cut 5 bases from V and 0 bases from J; bases unmatched to any gene: 3. CDR3 protein: CASRDSGSTDTQYF. For the CDR3, the DNA is TGCGCCAGCAGAGATAGCGGGAGCACAGATACGCAGTATTTT.

The chain carries TRBV7-2 and TRBJ2-1, with D possibly being TRBD2 (6 bases). Germline loops: CDR1 SGHTA, CDR2 FQGNSA. The CDR3 sequence is 13 residues long. The V end was cut by 6 bases, the J end by 1 base, with 7 bases between. The CDR3 coding sequence is TGTGCCAGCAGGCTAGCGTCCTACAATGAGCAGTTCTTC. Amino acids: CASRLASYNEQFF.

The chain carries TRBV9 and TRBJ2-3, with TRBD2 matching over 8 bases. The J segment lost 4 bases and the V segment lost 1 base, leaving 2 bases of the junction unmatched. The CDR3 has 14 residues. Germline CDR1 SGDLS, CDR2 YYNGEE. This chain's CDR3 is CASSVLAGSDTQYF. The CDR3 region has the DNA TGTGCCAGCAGCGTACTAGCGGGCTCAGATACGCAGTATTTT.

This clone has only one observation. The CDR3 DNA follows: TGTGCCACCAGCAGAGATGTCGGGCAGGGTCGAGAGACCCAGTACTTC. Residues: CATSRDVGQGRETQYF. The chain uses TRBV15 and TRBJ2-5; possibly TRBD1 for D (5 bases). CDR3 size: 16 residues. The germline V gene has CDR1 LNHNV and CDR2 YYDKDF (reference sequence). V shed 0 bases and J shed 4 bases, with 15 bases lying between them.

The chain employs TRBV3-1 (or the pseudogene TRBV3-2) and TRBJ2-6; the D gene is possibly TRBD2 (6 bases). CDR3 length: 17 amino acids. V was trimmed by 0 bases and J by 2 bases, leaving 11 bases between them. The V gene's germline CDR1 is LGHDT and CDR2 YNNKEL (reference sequence). The CDR3 loop reads CASSQDIRGTGANVLTF. For the CDR3, the DNA is TGTGCCAGCAGCCAAGACATCCGGGGGACTGGGGCCAACGTCCTGACTTTC.

This clone showed up just a few times. The rearrangement joins TRBV6-5 to TRBJ1-6; D is unclear. The CDR3 sequence is 12 residues long. Per germline, CDR1 MNHEY and CDR2 SVGAGI. The germline V and J ends were trimmed by 6 bases and 10 bases, with 10 bases remaining between them. As DNA, the CDR3 is TGTGCCAGCAGAGACGGGGTCTCACCCCTCCACTTT. Translation: CASRDGVSPLHF.

For this clone: Other DNA sequences of this sample code for an identical CDR3. The V gene is TRBV18, the J gene TRBJ2-5; 10 bases map to TRBD1. CDR1 KGHSH and CDR2 LQKENI come from the germline V gene. The CDR3 length is 14 residues. Trimming at V came to 2 bases and at J to 3 bases, leaving 0 bases not matched to a gene. The CDR3 loop reads CASSPGTGEETQYF. The CDR3 nucleotides read TGTGCCAGCTCACCAGGGACAGGGGAAGAGACCCAGTACTTC.

This clone was picked up one time. The CDR3 bases are TGTGCCTGGGACGGAGGGGCCTGGGGCTACACCTTC. This codes for CAWDGGAWGYTF. J is TRBJ1-2 and V is TRBV30; possible D gene TRBD1, 5 bases. CDR3 length: 12 residues. V dropped 5 bases and J dropped 8 bases, with 15 bases sitting between them. CDR1 and CDR2 from the germline V gene are GTSNPN and SVGIG (reference sequence).

V and J are TRBV6-5 and TRBJ2-6; D gene unclear. Trimming shortened V by 10 bases and J by 1 base, and 14 bases separated the two germline ends. This CDR3 is 15 amino acids long. Germline V gene lookup returns CDR1 MNHEY and CDR2 SVGAGI. DNA for the CDR3: TGTGCCACCTGCGGCAGAATGTCTGGGGCCAACGTCCTGACTTTC. It yields the protein CATCGRMSGANVLTF.

The chain couples TRBV5-1 to TRBJ2-1, with 10 nucleotides matching TRBD1. The CDR3 is 16 residues long. V trimming: 0 bases; J trimming: 8 bases; junction bases outside the gene matches: 8. Germline values: CDR1 SGHRS, CDR2 YFSETQ. The CDR3 here is CASSLEVTGGRDEQFF. CDR3 coding DNA: TGCGCCAGCAGCTTGGAGGTGACAGGGGGCCGGGATGAGCAGTTCTTC.

The chain combines TRBV7-9 with TRBJ1-4, with D unclear. V lost 6 bases, J lost 5 bases, and 16 bases lay in between. In germline, CDR1 is SEHNR, CDR2 FQNEAQ (reference sequence). The CDR3 sequence is 15 residues long. The CDR3 reads CASSGFGPRNEKLFF. CDR3 in DNA: TGTGCCAGCAGTGGCTTTGGCCCGAGGAATGAAAAACTGTTTTTT.

This chain links TRBV19 with TRBJ1-3; 7 bases map to TRBD1. The CDR3 covers 16 residues. After removal of 3 bases from V and 4 bases from J, the junction contained 9 bases not matched to a gene. CDR1 is LNHDA, CDR2 SQIVND, per germline (reference sequence). The DNA for the CDR3 is TGTGCCAGTAGTATGATCCCCAACAGGGGAGGAAACACCATATATTTT. Translation: CASSMIPNRGGNTIYF.

The genes are TRBV7-9 and TRBJ1-1; tentative D call: TRBD1 (5 bases). Between the trimmed V and J ends, which lost 3 bases and 5 bases, there was a span of 13 bases. The CDR3 loop spans 14 amino acids. Germline-derived CDR1 and CDR2 are SEHNR and FQNEAQ (reference sequence). The CDR3 loop reads CASSFPGGGTEAFF. The DNA for the CDR3 is TGTGCCAGCAGCTTTCCCGGGGGGGGAACTGAAGCTTTCTTT.

This chain joins TRBV5-5 and TRBJ2-2; D is unresolved. The CDR3 length is 13 residues. V lost 7 bases, J lost 4 bases, and 11 bases lay in between. Germline V gene lookup returns CDR1 SGHKS and CDR2 YYEKEE (reference sequence). DNA for the CDR3: TGTGCCAGCGGGCTATTAGGCACCGGGGAGCTGTTTTTT. Translated, it gives CASGLLGTGELFF.

V usage is TRBV7-9 and J usage is TRBJ1-1, with D tentatively TRBD1 (5 bases). Trimming cost V 2 bases and J 6 bases, with 10 bases left between them. The CDR3 is made up of 13 amino acids. CDR1 and CDR2 from the germline V gene are SEHNR and FQNEAQ (reference sequence). The CDR3 spells CASSLFGGAEAFF. The CDR3 coding sequence is TGTGCCAGCAGCTTATTTGGGGGGGCTGAAGCTTTCTTT.

The rearrangement links TRBV27 to TRBJ2-2; D perhaps matches TRBD1 (7 bases). Germline-derived CDR1 and CDR2 are MNHEY and SMNVEV (reference sequence). Trimming took off 6 bases at V and 0 bases at J, with 11 bases between the two ends. The CDR3 runs to 15 residues. Here the CDR3 DNA reads TGTGCCAGCAGGCGGGACAGTCCGAACACCGGGGAGCTGTTTTTT. Translating gives CASRRDSPNTGELFF.

CDR3 residues: CASSQVGLAGTDTQYF. CDR3 DNA: TGTGCCAGCAGCCAAGTGGGACTAGCGGGAACAGATACGCAGTATTTT. The V call is TRBV4-2, the J call TRBJ2-3; 13 nucleotides align to TRBD2. V lost 1 base to trimming and J lost 3 bases; unmatched junction nucleotides: 1. The CDR3 covers 16 residues. Germline CDR1 and CDR2: LGHNA and YNFKEQ.

This rearrangement joins TRBV27 to TRBJ2-4; 8 bases map to TRBD1. CDR1 and CDR2 from the germline V gene are MNHEY and SMNVEV (reference sequence). This CDR3 contains 15 residues. J gave up 7 bases and V 5 bases, and 10 bases lay outside the gene matches. Here the CDR3 DNA reads TGTGCCAGCAGTCCGTTAACAGGGGGGTGGAACATTCAGTACTTC. Protein sequence: CASSPLTGGWNIQYF.

The chain links TRBV7-3 to TRBJ2-1, with 12 nucleotides matching TRBD2. Germline V gene lookup returns CDR1 SGHTA and CDR2 FQGTGA. Trimming at V came to 4 bases and at J to 5 bases, leaving 6 bases not matched to a gene. The CDR3 is 16 amino acids. CDR3 DNA: TGTGCCAGCAGCTCTGGGGGACTAGCGGGCCACAATGAGCAGTTCTTC. Translation gives CASSSGGLAGHNEQFF.

The V gene is TRBV29-1, the J gene TRBJ2-7, with 9 bases identical to TRBD2. Germline V lookup: CDR1 SQVTM, CDR2 ANQGSEA. The CDR3 is 15 amino acids. Trimming at V came to 4 bases and at J to 5 bases, leaving 12 bases not matched to a gene. CDR3 in amino acids: CSVVRVAGGHDEQYF. DNA of the CDR3: TGCAGCGTTGTGCGGGTTGCGGGAGGGCACGACGAGCAGTACTTC.